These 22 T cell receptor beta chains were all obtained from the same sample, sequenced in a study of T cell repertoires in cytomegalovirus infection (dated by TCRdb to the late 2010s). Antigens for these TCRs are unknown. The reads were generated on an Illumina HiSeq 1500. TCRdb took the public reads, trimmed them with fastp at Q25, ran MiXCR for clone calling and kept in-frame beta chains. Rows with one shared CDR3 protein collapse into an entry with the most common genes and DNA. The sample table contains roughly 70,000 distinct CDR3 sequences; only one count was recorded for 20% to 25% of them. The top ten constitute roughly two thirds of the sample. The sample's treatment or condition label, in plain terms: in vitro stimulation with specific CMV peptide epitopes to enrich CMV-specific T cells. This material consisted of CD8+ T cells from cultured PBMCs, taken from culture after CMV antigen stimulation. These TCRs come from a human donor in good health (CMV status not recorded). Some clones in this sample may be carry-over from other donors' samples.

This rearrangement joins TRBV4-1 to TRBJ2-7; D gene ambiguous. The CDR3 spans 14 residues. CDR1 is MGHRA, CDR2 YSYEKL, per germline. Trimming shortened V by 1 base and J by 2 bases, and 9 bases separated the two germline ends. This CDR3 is CASSQGQTPYEQYF. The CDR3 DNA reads TGCGCCAGCAGCCAAGGGCAGACTCCCTACGAGCAGTACTTC.

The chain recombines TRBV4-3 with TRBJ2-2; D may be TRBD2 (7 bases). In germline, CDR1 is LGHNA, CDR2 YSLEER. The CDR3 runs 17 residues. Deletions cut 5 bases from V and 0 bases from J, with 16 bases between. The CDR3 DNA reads TGCGCCAGCAGCGGCCGGGGGGCGGAGACGAACACCGGGGAGCTGTTTTTT. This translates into CASSGRGAETNTGELFF.

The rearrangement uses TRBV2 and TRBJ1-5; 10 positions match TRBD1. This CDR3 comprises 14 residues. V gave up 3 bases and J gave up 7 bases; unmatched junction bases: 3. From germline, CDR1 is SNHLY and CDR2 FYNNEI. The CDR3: CASSEGQGRQPQHF. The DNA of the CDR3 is TGTGCCAGCAGTGAGGGACAGGGGCGACAGCCCCAGCATTTT.

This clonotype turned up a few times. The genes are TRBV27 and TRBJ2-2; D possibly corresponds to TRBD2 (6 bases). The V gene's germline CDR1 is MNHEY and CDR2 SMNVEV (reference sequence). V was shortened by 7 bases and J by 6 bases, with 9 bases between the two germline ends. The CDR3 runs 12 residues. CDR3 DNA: TGTGCCAGCACTAGCGTCCCCGGGGAGCTGTTTTTT. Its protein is CASTSVPGELFF.

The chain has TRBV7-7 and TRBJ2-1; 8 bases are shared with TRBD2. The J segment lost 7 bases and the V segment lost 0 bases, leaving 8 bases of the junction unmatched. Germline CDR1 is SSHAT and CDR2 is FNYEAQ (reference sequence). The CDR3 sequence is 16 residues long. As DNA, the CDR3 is TGTGCCAGCAGCTTAGCGTCGGGGGGGCCGCGGAATGAGCAGTTCTTC. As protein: CASSLASGGPRNEQFF.

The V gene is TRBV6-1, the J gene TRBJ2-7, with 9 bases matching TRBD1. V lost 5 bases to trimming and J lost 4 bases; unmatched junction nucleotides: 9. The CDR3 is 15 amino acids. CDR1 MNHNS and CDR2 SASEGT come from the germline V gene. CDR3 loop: CASSTGTGIFYEQYF. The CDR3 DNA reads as TGTGCCAGCAGTACCGGGACAGGGATTTTTTACGAGCAGTACTTC.

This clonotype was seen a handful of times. In DNA form, the CDR3 reads TGTGCCAGTAGTATAAACGGGGCGGGACTGACGAACACTGAAGCTTTCTTT. This encodes CASSINGAGLTNTEAFF. The V call is TRBV19, the J call TRBJ1-1, with D perhaps matching TRBD1 (5 bases). Trimming removed 2 bases from V and 1 base from J, with 17 bases in between. Germline V CDR1 and CDR2: LNHDA, SQIVND (reference sequence). The CDR3 length is 17 residues.

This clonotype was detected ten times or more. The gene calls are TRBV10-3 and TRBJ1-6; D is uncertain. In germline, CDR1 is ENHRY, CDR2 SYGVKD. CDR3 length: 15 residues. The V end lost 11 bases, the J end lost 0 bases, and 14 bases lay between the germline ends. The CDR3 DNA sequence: TGTGCCGCCAAGGACGGGAGCTCCTATAATTCACCCCTCCACTTT. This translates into CAAKDGSSYNSPLHF.

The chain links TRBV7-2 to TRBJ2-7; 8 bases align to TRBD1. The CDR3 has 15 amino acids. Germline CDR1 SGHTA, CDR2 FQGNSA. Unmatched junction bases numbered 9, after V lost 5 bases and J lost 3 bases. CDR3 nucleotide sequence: TGTGCCAGCAGCGCCCCGGGACAGGAGGACTACGAGCAGTACTTC. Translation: CASSAPGQEDYEQYF.

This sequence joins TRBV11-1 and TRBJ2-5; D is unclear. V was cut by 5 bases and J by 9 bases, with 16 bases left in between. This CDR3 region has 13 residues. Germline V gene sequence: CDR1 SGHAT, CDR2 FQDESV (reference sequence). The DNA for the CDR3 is TGTGCCAGCAGCATCCGGGCCCCATTTCCCCAGTACTTC. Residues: CASSIRAPFPQYF.

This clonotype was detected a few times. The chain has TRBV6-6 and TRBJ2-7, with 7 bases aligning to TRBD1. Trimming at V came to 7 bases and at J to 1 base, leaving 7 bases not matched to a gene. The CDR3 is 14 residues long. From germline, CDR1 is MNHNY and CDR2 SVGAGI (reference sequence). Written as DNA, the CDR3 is TGTGCCAGCACTCCCCCGGGACAGTCCTACGAGCAGTACTTC. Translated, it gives CASTPPGQSYEQYF.

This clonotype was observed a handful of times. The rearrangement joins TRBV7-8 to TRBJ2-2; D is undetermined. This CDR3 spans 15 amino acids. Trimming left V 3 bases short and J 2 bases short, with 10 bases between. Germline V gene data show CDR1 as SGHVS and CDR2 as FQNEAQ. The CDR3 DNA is TGTGCCAGCAGCTTCTTGGCAGGCAACACCGGGGAGCTGTTTTTT. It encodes CASSFLAGNTGELFF.

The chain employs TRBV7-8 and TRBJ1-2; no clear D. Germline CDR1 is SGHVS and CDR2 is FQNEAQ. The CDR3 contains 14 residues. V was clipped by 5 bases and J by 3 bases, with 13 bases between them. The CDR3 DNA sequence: TGTGCCAGCAGCCCCGCAGGCGGAGACTATGGCTACACCTTC. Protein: CASSPAGGDYGYTF.

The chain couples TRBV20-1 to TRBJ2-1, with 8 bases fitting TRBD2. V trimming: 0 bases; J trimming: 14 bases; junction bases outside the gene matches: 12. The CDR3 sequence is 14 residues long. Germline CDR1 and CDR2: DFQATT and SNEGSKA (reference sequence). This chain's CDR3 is CSARELAASPLEFF. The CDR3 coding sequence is TGCAGTGCTAGAGAACTAGCGGCCTCGCCGCTGGAGTTCTTC.

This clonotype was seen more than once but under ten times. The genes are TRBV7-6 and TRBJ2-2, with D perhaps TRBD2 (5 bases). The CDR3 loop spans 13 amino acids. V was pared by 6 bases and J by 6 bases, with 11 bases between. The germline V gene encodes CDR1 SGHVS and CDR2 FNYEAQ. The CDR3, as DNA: TGTGCCAGCAGTTCTCGGGGATCCGGGGAGCTGTTTTTT. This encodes CASSSRGSGELFF.

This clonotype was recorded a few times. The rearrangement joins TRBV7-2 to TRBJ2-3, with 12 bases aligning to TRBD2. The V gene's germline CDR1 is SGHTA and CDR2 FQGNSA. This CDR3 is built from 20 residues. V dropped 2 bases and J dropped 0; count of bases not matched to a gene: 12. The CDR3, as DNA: TGTGCCAGCAGCTTAAATCGGTGGCCTAGCGGGGGGGCTAGCACAGATACGCAGTATTTT. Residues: CASSLNRWPSGGASTDTQYF.

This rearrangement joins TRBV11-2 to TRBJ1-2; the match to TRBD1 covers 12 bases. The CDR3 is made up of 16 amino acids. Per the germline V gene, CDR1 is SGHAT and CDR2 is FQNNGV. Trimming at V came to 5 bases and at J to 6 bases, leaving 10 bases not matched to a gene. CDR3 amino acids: CASSPGQGAHRDGYTF. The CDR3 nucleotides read TGTGCCAGCAGCCCGGGACAGGGGGCGCATCGAGATGGCTACACCTTC.

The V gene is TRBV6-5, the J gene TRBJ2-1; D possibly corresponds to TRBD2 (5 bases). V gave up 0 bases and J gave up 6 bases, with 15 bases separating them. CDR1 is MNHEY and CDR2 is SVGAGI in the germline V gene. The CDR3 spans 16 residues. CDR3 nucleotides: TGTGCCAGCAGTTACTCGAATTACGGACTGGTCAATGAGCAGTTCTTC. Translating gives CASSYSNYGLVNEQFF.

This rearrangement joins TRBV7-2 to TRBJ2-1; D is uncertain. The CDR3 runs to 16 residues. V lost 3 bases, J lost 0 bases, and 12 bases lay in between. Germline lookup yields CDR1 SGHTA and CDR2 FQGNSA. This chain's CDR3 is CASSFLQRYSYNEQFF. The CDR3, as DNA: TGTGCCAGCAGCTTTTTACAGCGCTACTCCTACAATGAGCAGTTCTTC.

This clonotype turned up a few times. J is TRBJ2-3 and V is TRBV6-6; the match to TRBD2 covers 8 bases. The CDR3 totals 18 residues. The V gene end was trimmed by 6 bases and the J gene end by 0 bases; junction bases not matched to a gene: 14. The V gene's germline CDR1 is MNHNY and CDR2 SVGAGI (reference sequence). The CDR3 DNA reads TGTGCCAGCAGCCTTCTAGCGGGCGAACTTACTAGCACAGATACGCAGTATTTT. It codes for CASSLLAGELTSTDTQYF.

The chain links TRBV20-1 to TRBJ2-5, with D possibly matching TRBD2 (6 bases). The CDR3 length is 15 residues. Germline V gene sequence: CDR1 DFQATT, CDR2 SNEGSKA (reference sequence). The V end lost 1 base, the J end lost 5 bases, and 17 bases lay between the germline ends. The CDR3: CSARAAGLNKETQYF. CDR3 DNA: TGCAGTGCTAGAGCGGCGGGGTTAAATAAGGAGACCCAGTACTTC.

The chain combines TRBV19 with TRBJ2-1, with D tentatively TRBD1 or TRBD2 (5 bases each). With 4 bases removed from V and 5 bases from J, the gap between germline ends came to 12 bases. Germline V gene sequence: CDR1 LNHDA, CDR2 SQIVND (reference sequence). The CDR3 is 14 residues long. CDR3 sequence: CASSTWGFHNEQFF. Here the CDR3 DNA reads TGTGCCAGTAGTACGTGGGGGTTCCACAATGAGCAGTTCTTC.